This is a list of T cell receptor beta chains from one sample in a study of identical twins. TCRdb called the 5' RACE reads again in MiXCR, with one record for every CDR3 protein. This table holds 250,000 or so distinct CDR3 sequences, approximately 7% found once. The data also belong to a second study, concerning yellow fever vaccine responses in identical twins.

Input material: memory (CD45RO+) T cells sorted from blood. These receptors were collected from a young woman in good health. Each CDR3 is given without its conserved first and last residue.

cdr3_length v_call cdr3_aa
13 TRBV6-4 ASSLEAGEYNEQF
16 TRBV20-1 SAETSGRALSSYNEQF
12 TRBV12-3/TRBV12-4 ASSFRQDTDTQY
12 TRBV28 ASSFPGGSQPQH
13 TRBV20-1 SASDRDRAQETQY
12 TRBV5-1 ASSYTDTNTEAF
12 TRBV29-1 SVVSPASSYEQY
13 TRBV27 ASSLSRHPQETQY
15 TRBV3-1 ASTQDFWTGGNSPLH
9 TRBV29-1 SVEYEYEQY
10 TRBV10-3 AISESGIGYT
13 TRBV3-1 ASSSGLAGGDTQY
12 TRBV11-2 ASSPFLLNTEAF
13 TRBV2 ASSPTGGNTDTQY
10 TRBV6-1 ASSEPDQPQH
14 TRBV15 ATSRDLAGGYNEQF
11 TRBV7-2 ASSPFLRGEAF
11 TRBV24-1 ATELAGADTQY
12 TRBV13 ASSLEYSGNTIY
12 TRBV5-5 ASSWGGPNQPQH
13 TRBV4-1 ASSQGTGGYQPQH
12 TRBV7-7 ASSRGDSAGEQF
13 TRBV12-3/TRBV12-4 ASSPTPGGVSEAF
14 TRBV5-1 ASSPGVANLGYGYT
12 TRBV28 ASSKTGSGIKLF
10 TRBV20-1 SASGGNTEAF
11 TRBV7-2 ASSWGQGYGYT
14 TRBV5-6 ASSSRGPEFNYGYT
12 TRBV6-1 ASSEYIAKNIQY
14 TRBV4-2 ASSQDFTSGANVLT
12 TRBV5-1 ASSLYEAGTEAF
13 TRBV5-6 ASSATSLGASEQF
11 TRBV28 ASSLLAVYGYT
13 TRBV28 ASSAGGVNTDTQY
11 TRBV20-1 SAGGTSRDTQY
9 TRBV10-3 AISAKGEQY
14 TRBV7-2 ASSPRGPPLNYGYT
10 TRBV10-1 ASSGTGDEQY
15 TRBV4-1 ASSQESGVSSYNEQF
11 TRBV20-1 SASRLNTGELF
14 TRBV7-8 ASSFQPGQGRETQY
10 TRBV6-5 ASGRRHTEAF
13 TRBV5-1 ASSLRIGDNTEAF
14 TRBV18 ASSSGTGGSNQPQH
14 TRBV24-1 ATSDRGGSGTDTQY
14 TRBV5-1 ASSFGIWDADYGYT
13 TRBV3-1 ASSQGVAVQFAQH
11 TRBV10-1 ASSVGQFTEAF
13 TRBV5-1 ASSLSLAIQETQY
12 TRBV19 ASNPSGKGETQY
17 TRBV5-6 ASRMDRGLAGGLGNEQF
11 TRBV10-3 AIMSGDSYEQY
12 TRBV27 ASSWGGPPYEQY
13 TRBV11-2 ASTGLAGVPGELF
12 TRBV5-1 ASSPGLAVETQY
12 TRBV7-9 ASGGSANTGELF
12 TRBV24-1 ATSEGAGYNEQF
12 TRBV6-5 ASSYLRGAYEQY
14 TRBV2 ASRETLSGDRETQY
14 TRBV7-9 ASSLAQAGSLFEQY